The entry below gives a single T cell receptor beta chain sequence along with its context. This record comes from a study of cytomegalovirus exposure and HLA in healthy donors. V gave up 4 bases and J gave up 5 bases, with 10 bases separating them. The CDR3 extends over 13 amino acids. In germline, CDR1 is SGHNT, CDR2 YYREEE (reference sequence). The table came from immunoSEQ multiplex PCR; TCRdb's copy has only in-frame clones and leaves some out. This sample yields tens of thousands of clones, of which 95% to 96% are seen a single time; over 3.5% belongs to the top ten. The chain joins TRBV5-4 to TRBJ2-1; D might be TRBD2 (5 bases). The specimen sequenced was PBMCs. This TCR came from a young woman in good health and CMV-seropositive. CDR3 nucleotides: TGTGCCAGCAGCCCGGGGAGCGACAATGAGCAGTTCTTC. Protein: CASSPGSDNEQFF. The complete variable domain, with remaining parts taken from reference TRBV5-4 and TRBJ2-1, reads ETGVTQSPTHLIKTRGQQVTLRCSSQSGHNTVSWYQQALGQGPQFIFQYYREEENGRGNFPPRFSGLQFPNYSSELNVNALELDDSALYLCASSPGSDNEQFFGPGTRLTVL.